What follows are 24 T cell receptor beta chains derived from one specimen sequenced in a study of cytomegalovirus exposure and HLA in healthy donors. The PCR had 60 Vbeta and 13 Jbeta primers. Measured with immunoSEQ multiplex PCR; TCRdb has only the in-frame clones, and not every one. This sample has about 110,000 clones, with around 80% found just once. Input material: PBMCs. Receptor source: a woman aged 40 to 50 in good health and CMV-seronegative.

The chain joins TRBV19 to TRBJ1-5, with D perhaps matching TRBD1 (5 bases). Per germline, CDR1 LNHDA and CDR2 SQIVND (reference sequence). This CDR3 comprises 21 residues. Trimming removed 5 bases at V and 2 bases at J, with 31 bases between. CDR3 coding DNA: TGTGCCAGTAGTCATCGGTTTTTTAGTGGGCGTGGGACTCGGCGCAATCAGCCCCAGCATTTT. This gives the protein CASSHRFFSGRGTRRNQPQHF.

A few counts support this clone. The chain is built from TRBV7-9 and TRBJ2-3; tentatively, D is TRBD1 (5 bases). The CDR3 is 17 amino acids. CDR1 is SEHNR and CDR2 is FQNEAQ in the germline V gene (reference sequence). V lost 6 bases and J 0 bases, leaving 19 bases between the germline ends. This chain's CDR3 is CASRGRPRVSSTDTQYF. DNA for the CDR3: TGTGCCAGCAGGGGGCGTCCCAGGGTCTCTAGCACAGATACGCAGTATTTT.

This clone was observed a few times. The J gene is TRBJ1-5, the V gene TRBV28, with TRBD1 matching 11 bases. There are 15 residues in the CDR3. CDR1 is MDHEN and CDR2 is SYDVKM in the germline V gene. V shed 4 bases and J 6 bases; nucleotides not matched to a gene: 5. CDR3 in DNA: TGTGCCAGCAGTTCCTGGACAGGGGGCACTCAGCCCCAGCATTTT. Translating gives CASSSWTGGTQPQHF.

The gene calls are TRBV30 and TRBJ1-1, with TRBD1 identical over 9 bases. The V gene end was trimmed by 3 bases and the J gene end by 0 bases; junction bases not matched to a gene: 8. Germline V lookup: CDR1 GTSNPN, CDR2 SVGIG (reference sequence). CDR3 size: 16 residues. The CDR3 DNA sequence: TGTGCCTGGAGCACAGGGGGCTGGGGTATGAACACTGAAGCTTTCTTT. Protein: CAWSTGGWGMNTEAFF.

The chain uses TRBV6-6 and TRBJ1-2; a weak D match, TRBD1 (5 bases). The V gene lost 0 bases and the J gene lost 0 bases, with 5 bases spanning the gap. Looked up from germline, CDR1 is MNHNY and CDR2 is SVGAGI (reference sequence). The CDR3 is 14 residues long. In nucleotides, the CDR3 is TGTGCCAGCAGTTACTCGACAGCTAACTATGGCTACACCTTC. The encoded protein is CASSYSTANYGYTF.

This clone occurred once. The V gene is TRBV11-2, the J gene TRBJ2-1; D is unresolved. V lost 1 base and J lost 10, with 11 bases in between. CDR1 SGHAT and CDR2 FQNNGV come from the germline V gene. The CDR3 has 13 residues. DNA for the CDR3: TGTGCCAGCAGCTTAGTTACAGCCTGGGAGCAGTTCTTC. This encodes CASSLVTAWEQFF. The full variable domain, rest sourced from reference TRBV11-2 and TRBJ2-1, is EAGVAQSPRYKIIEKRQSVAFWCNPISGHATLYWYQQILGQGPKLLIQFQNNGVVDDSQLPKDRFSAERLKGVDSTLKIQPAKLEDSAVYLCASSLVTAWEQFFGPGTRLTVL.

This clone was seen a single time. The V call is TRBV11-2, the J call TRBJ2-1; D not certain. With 2 bases removed from V and 4 bases from J, the gap between germline ends came to 9 bases. The CDR3 has 14 amino acids. The germline V gene has CDR1 SGHAT and CDR2 FQNNGV. CDR3 bases: TGTGCCAGCAGCTTACGTACCAGTTACAATGAGCAGTTCTTC. Protein sequence: CASSLRTSYNEQFF.

J is TRBJ2-2 and V is TRBV7-9; 10 bases agree with TRBD2. Germline V gives CDR1 SEHNR, CDR2 FQNEAQ (reference sequence). V shed 7 bases and J 6 bases; nucleotides not matched to a gene: 11. This CDR3 has 16 residues. Here the CDR3 DNA reads TGTGCCAGCACCCCCAGCGGGAGGGCCGGGTCCGGGGAGCTGTTTTTT. Translating gives CASTPSGRAGSGELFF.

The DNA for the CDR3 is TGTGCCAGCAGTTTAGAGACAGGGGGCGACACCGGGGAGCTGTTTTTT. Protein: CASSLETGGDTGELFF. The V gene is TRBV28, the J gene TRBJ2-2; TRBD1 matches 10 bases. The V gene end was trimmed by 2 bases and the J gene end by 3 bases; junction bases not matched to a gene: 3. The germline V gene has CDR1 MDHEN and CDR2 SYDVKM. CDR3 length: 16 residues.

This clone was recorded a few times. V gene TRBV30 combines with J gene TRBJ1-5, with TRBD1 as a possible D gene (5 bases). Looked up from germline, CDR1 is GTSNPN and CDR2 is SVGIG (reference sequence). With 2 bases removed from V and 2 bases from J, the gap between germline ends came to 13 bases. This CDR3 is built from 15 residues. The CDR3 sequence is CAWSWGGWGNQPQHF. The CDR3 bases are TGTGCCTGGAGTTGGGGGGGATGGGGCAATCAGCCCCAGCATTTT.

DNA for the CDR3: TGTGCCAGCAGCCACATTAATCAGCCCCAGCATTTT. Amino acids: CASSHINQPQHF. The chain joins TRBV6-1 to TRBJ1-5; unclear D gene. This CDR3 is 12 amino acids long. Per the germline V gene, CDR1 is MNHNS and CDR2 is SASEGT. V dropped 6 bases and J dropped 4 bases, with 7 bases sitting between them.

The gene calls are TRBV28 and TRBJ1-1, with D uncertain. V lost 7 bases, J lost 5 bases, and 17 bases lay in between. The length of the CDR3 is 14 residues. Germline V gene sequence: CDR1 MDHEN, CDR2 SYDVKM. The CDR3 is CASTSGLGWTEAFF. The CDR3 nucleotides read TGTGCCAGCACCAGCGGGTTAGGATGGACTGAAGCTTTCTTT.

The rearrangement links TRBV7-2 to TRBJ2-7, with 8 bases matching TRBD1. Looked up from germline, CDR1 is SGHTA and CDR2 is FQGNSA. The CDR3 length is 14 residues. V gave up 0 bases and J gave up 2 bases; unmatched junction bases: 0. The CDR3 bases are TGTGCCAGCAGCTTAGCGGGACAGGCCTACGAGCAGTACTTC. It translates to CASSLAGQAYEQYF.

J is TRBJ2-7 and V is TRBV4-1, with a possible D match to TRBD1 (5 bases). CDR1 and CDR2 (germline): MGHRA, YSYEKL. This CDR3 is 13 amino acids long. V was pared by 1 base and J by 3 bases, with 7 bases between. The DNA of the CDR3 is TGCGCCAGCAGCCAAGTTCAGGGCTACGAGCAGTACTTC. It specifies CASSQVQGYEQYF.

The V and J genes are TRBV27 and TRBJ1-1; no reliable D call. The CDR3 covers 14 residues. The V and J ends lost 2 bases and 4 bases respectively, with 11 bases between them. The germline V gene encodes CDR1 MNHEY and CDR2 SMNVEV (reference sequence). The CDR3: CASSLVAIPTEAFF. The DNA of the CDR3 is TGTGCCAGCAGTTTAGTAGCCATCCCCACTGAAGCTTTCTTT.

As DNA, the CDR3 is TGTGCCAGCAGTTCCATTAACTATGGCTACACCTTC. This sequence encodes CASSSINYGYTF. The V gene is TRBV28, the J gene TRBJ1-2; D remains ambiguous. V dropped 4 bases and J dropped 1 base, with 4 bases sitting between them. This CDR3 comprises 12 residues. CDR1 is MDHEN, CDR2 SYDVKM, per germline.

The chain couples TRBV5-1 to TRBJ2-5; 9 bases agree with TRBD1. There are 15 residues in the CDR3. Trimming cost V 3 bases and J 4 bases; bases outside gene matches: 7. CDR1 is SGHRS and CDR2 is YFSETQ in the germline V gene. CDR3 residues: CASSSITGGTETQYF. The CDR3 DNA sequence: TGCGCCAGCAGCTCCATAACAGGGGGCACAGAGACCCAGTACTTC. The full variable domain, its missing parts supplied by reference TRBV5-1 and TRBJ2-5, is KAGVTQTPRYLIKTRGQQVTLSCSPISGHRSVSWYQQTPGQGLQFLFEYFSETQRNKGNFPGRFSGRQFSNSRSEMNVSTLELGDSALYLCASSSITGGTETQYFGPGTRLLVL.

V is TRBV27 and J is TRBJ2-1, with 10 bases identical to TRBD1. J lost 2 bases, V lost 4 bases, and 2 bases had no gene match. The germline gives CDR1 MNHEY, CDR2 SMNVEV (reference sequence). There are 15 residues in the CDR3. The CDR3 DNA is TGTGCCAGCAGTTCCGGGACAGGGGCCTACAATGAGCAGTTCTTC. The encoded protein is CASSSGTGAYNEQFF.

The rearrangement links TRBV18 to TRBJ1-1, with D tentatively TRBD1 (5 bases). Looked up from germline, CDR1 is KGHSH and CDR2 is LQKENI. The CDR3 has 15 amino acids. Trimming removed 6 bases at V and 1 base at J, with 15 bases between. Here the CDR3 DNA reads TGTGCCAGCTCGGTGACGGCAGGGCGGAACACTGAAGCTTTCTTT. Encoded protein: CASSVTAGRNTEAFF.

The rearrangement links TRBV4-3 to TRBJ1-2; D is uncertain. Germline V gene lookup returns CDR1 LGHNA and CDR2 YSLEER. CDR3 length: 15 amino acids. V was trimmed by 0 bases and J by 8 bases, leaving 16 bases between them. CDR3 in amino acids: CASSQDLASPWGYTF. In DNA, the CDR3 is TGCGCCAGCAGCCAAGATTTGGCCAGTCCCTGGGGCTACACCTTC.

This clone has a handful of counts. The chain is built from TRBV7-2 and TRBJ1-6; 7 bases match TRBD1. The CDR3 consists of 21 residues. Per germline, CDR1 SGHTA and CDR2 FQGNSA. J was trimmed by 4 bases and V by 0 bases; bases with no gene match: 18. The CDR3 sequence is CASSLARAGDSIILYNSPLHF. The CDR3 nucleotides read TGTGCCAGCAGCTTAGCGAGGGCAGGGGACAGTATTATACTTTATAATTCACCCCTCCACTTT.

The genes are TRBV28 and TRBJ2-3, with 16 positions matching TRBD2. V was pared by 6 bases and J by 4 bases, with 16 bases of the junction left unmatched. The CDR3 spans 20 residues. The germline V gene has CDR1 MDHEN and CDR2 SYDVKM. CDR3 sequence reads: CASRPTLGTSGRGGSDTQYF. The CDR3 coding sequence is TGTGCCAGCAGACCAACTCTAGGGACTAGCGGGAGGGGAGGGTCAGATACGCAGTATTTT.

The rearrangement links TRBV28 to TRBJ2-7; TRBD2 agrees at 7 bases. V dropped 5 bases and J dropped 2; count of bases not matched to a gene: 15. Per the germline V gene, CDR1 is MDHEN and CDR2 is SYDVKM. The CDR3 consists of 17 residues. In nucleotides, the CDR3 is TGTGCCAGCAGTCAACGAAAAGGACTAGTTTACGCCTACGAGCAGTACTTC. Translated: CASSQRKGLVYAYEQYF.

The V call is TRBV18, the J call TRBJ2-5; TRBD1 matches at 7 bases. Germline lookup yields CDR1 KGHSH and CDR2 LQKENI. This CDR3 has 14 amino acids. V gave up 0 bases and J gave up 5 bases; unmatched junction bases: 3. In DNA form, the CDR3 reads TGTGCCAGCTCACCACCAACAGGGGAGGAGACCCAGTACTTC. Protein: CASSPPTGEETQYF.